The text below deals with one T cell receptor beta chain. Its antigen is unknown. Generated by immunoSEQ multiplex PCR, the TCRdb table keeps only in-frame clones and is missing some. The sample contains around 120,000 clones, 85% to 95% of which appear only once. Unstimulated regulatory T cells (CD4+CD25+CD127-), CD4+CD25- non-regulatory cells, CD4 and CD8 cells were FACS-sorted from thawed PBMCs. The data are from a study of Tregs in tolerant kidney transplant recipients. Germline values: CDR1 SGHVS, CDR2 FQNEAQ. This CDR3 region has 14 residues. The V gene lost 7 bases and the J gene lost 2 bases, with 14 bases spanning the gap. General study results and limits: Findings come from small patient numbers and require larger validation. Tregs expanded with activated donor B cells seemed most donor-specific. No direct test of biological reproducibility was done here.

J is TRBJ1-2 and V is TRBV7-8, with a tentative D call TRBD1 (6 bases). The sequencing input was CD4+ T cells from blood. This sequence was found in a human donor in good health. CDR3: CASNKNRDNYGYTF. The CDR3 coding sequence is TGTGCCAGCAACAAAAACAGGGACAACTATGGCTACACCTTC. The variable domain in full, completed from reference TRBV7-8 and TRBJ1-2, reads GAGVSQSPRYKVAKRGQDVALRCDPISGHVSLFWYQQALGQGPEFLTYFQNEAQLDKSGLPSDRFFAERPEGSVSTLKIQRTQQEDSAVYLCASNKNRDNYGYTFGSGTRLTVV.